The 15 T cell receptor beta chains below were found in one sample sequenced in a study of T cells after yellow fever vaccination. MiXCR, run by TCRdb on the 5' RACE reads, gives a single entry per CDR3 protein. The sample has around 300,000 distinct CDR3 sequences; roughly 4.3% are singletons. The sequences come from PBMCs, collected 5 days after the yellow fever booster vaccination. These receptors originate from a young man who received the YFV17D yellow fever vaccine.

This clonotype showed up many times. V usage is TRBV7-2 and J usage is TRBJ1-5; D unclear. Trimming pared 8 bases from V and 2 bases from J, leaving 7 bases between. Germline V gene data show CDR1 as SGHTA and CDR2 as FQGNSA. The CDR3 totals 12 residues. The CDR3 coding sequence is TGTGCCAGCGGGATGGGCAATCAGCCCCAGCATTTT. The encoded protein is CASGMGNQPQHF.

The sample holds many counts of this clonotype. The rearrangement uses TRBV7-2 and TRBJ2-1, with D possibly matching TRBD2 (6 bases). V lost 4 bases and J lost 8, with 15 bases in between. The CDR3 totals 14 residues. CDR1 and CDR2 from the germline V gene are SGHTA and FQGNSA. This chain's CDR3 is CASSWAPPGDEQFF. The CDR3 coding sequence is TGTGCCAGCAGCTGGGCACCTCCGGGGGATGAGCAGTTCTTC.

The chain carries TRBV7-2 and TRBJ2-6, with D unresolved. CDR3 length: 17 residues. CDR1 is SGHTA, CDR2 FQGNSA, per germline. V was pared by 1 base and J by 0 bases, with 10 bases between. CDR3 protein: CASSLVAGTSGANVLTF. The CDR3, as DNA: TGTGCCAGCAGCTTAGTCGCCGGCACCTCTGGGGCCAACGTCCTGACTTTC.

This clonotype was found a few times. The chain uses TRBV7-3 and TRBJ2-1; 13 bases align to TRBD2. Germline V gene lookup returns CDR1 SGHTA and CDR2 FQGTGA. The V and J ends lost 4 bases and 7 bases, in that order; junction bases with no gene match: 4. CDR3 length equals 15 residues. For the CDR3, the DNA is TGTGCCAGCAGCTCCAGACTAGCGGGGGGTAATGAGCAGTTCTTC. Amino acid sequence: CASSSRLAGGNEQFF.

This clonotype came up a few times. The rearrangement links TRBV28 to TRBJ1-1, with D possibly being TRBD1 (5 bases). Deletions cut 5 bases from V and 5 bases from J, with 15 bases between. Germline loops: CDR1 MDHEN, CDR2 SYDVKM. The CDR3 is 14 amino acids. The CDR3, as DNA: TGTGCCAGCAGTCCGGATTGGGGCGGGACTGAAGCTTTCTTT. It encodes CASSPDWGGTEAFF. Supplemented by reference TRBV28 and TRBJ1-1, the full variable domain reads DVKVTQSSRYLVKRTGEKVFLECVQDMDHENMFWYRQDPGLGLRLIYFSYDVKMKEKGDIPEGYSVSREKKERFSLILESASTNQTSMYLCASSPDWGGTEAFFGQGTRLTVV.

This clonotype was picked up a small number of times. The CDR3 reads CSATPRGLYYGYTF. In nucleotides, the CDR3 is TGCAGTGCTACCCCCAGGGGGTTATACTATGGCTACACCTTC. This chain uses TRBV20-1 with TRBJ1-2; 7 bases are a match to TRBD1. The CDR3 runs 14 residues. Germline CDR1 reads DFQATT; CDR2 reads SNEGSKA (reference sequence). The trim removed 4 bases at V and 3 bases at J, leaving 8 bases unmatched.

This chain joins TRBV18 and TRBJ2-3, with 7 bases that match TRBD2. The CDR3 loop spans 15 amino acids. Germline CDR1 and CDR2: KGHSH and LQKENI. The trim removed 2 bases at V and 2 bases at J, leaving 4 bases unmatched. The CDR3 coding sequence is TGTGCCAGCTCACCAATAAGCGGGGTCACAGATACGCAGTATTTT. Translated, it gives CASSPISGVTDTQYF.

The gene calls are TRBV6-6 and TRBJ2-7, with 8 positions matching TRBD1. The germline V gene encodes CDR1 MNHNY and CDR2 SVGAGI (reference sequence). CDR3 size: 11 residues. J lost 9 bases, V lost 6 bases, and 4 bases had no gene match. The CDR3 reads CASRQGARQYV. The DNA of the CDR3 is TGTGCCAGCAGGCAGGGGGCTCGGCAGTACGTC.

This clonotype has a handful of counts. The chain uses TRBV12-3 or TRBV12-4 and TRBJ1-2; 12 bases map to TRBD1. The CDR3 runs to 17 residues. The V gene end was trimmed by 3 bases and the J gene end by 4 bases; junction bases not matched to a gene: 9. The CDR3 here is CASSFWGQGARGYGYTF. The CDR3 region has the DNA TGTGCCAGCAGTTTTTGGGGACAGGGGGCGCGCGGCTATGGCTACACCTTC.

Ten or more counts support this clonotype. The V and J genes are TRBV15 and TRBJ2-1, with TRBD2 identical over 11 bases. The junction had 8 bases not matched to a gene; V was cut back by 1 base and J by 0 bases. The CDR3 is 19 amino acids. Germline CDR1 and CDR2: LNHNV and YYDKDF (reference sequence). Written as DNA, the CDR3 is TGTGCCACCAGCAGAGTCCTAGCGGGGGGTCAAAGCTCCTACAATGAGCAGTTCTTC. It yields the protein CATSRVLAGGQSSYNEQFF.

The gene calls are TRBV11-2 and TRBJ2-7; no clear D gene. Germline loops: CDR1 SGHAT, CDR2 FQNNGV. The length of the CDR3 is 13 residues. V gave up 0 bases and J gave up 4 bases, with 7 bases separating them. CDR3 coding DNA: TGTGCCAGCAGCTTAGAGGCAGAATACGAGCAGTACTTC. Encoded protein: CASSLEAEYEQYF.

This clonotype was seen only a few times. The rearrangement joins TRBV6-5 to TRBJ1-4; D ambiguous. V lost 2 bases, J lost 6 bases, and 13 bases lay in between. CDR1 and CDR2 from the germline V gene are MNHEY and SVGAGI. This CDR3 is 15 amino acids long. CDR3 sequence: CASSYGRTDYEKLFF. The CDR3, as DNA: TGTGCCAGCAGTTACGGACGGACGGACTATGAAAAACTGTTTTTT.

This clonotype was counted a few times. Germline is not matched at one junction end, which may reflect a read error. V gene TRBV29-1 combines with J gene TRBJ2-3; TRBD1 aligns across 7 bases. Germline V gene sequence: CDR1 SQVTM, CDR2 ANQGSEA. This CDR3 is built from 12 residues. CDR3 residues: CSIDRATDTQYF. The CDR3 nucleotides read TGCAGCATTGACAGGGCCACAGATACGCAGTATTTT.

The V gene is TRBV11-2, the J gene TRBJ2-7; weak D call: TRBD2 (6 bases). The CDR3 consists of 15 residues. CDR1 SGHAT and CDR2 FQNNGV come from the germline V gene. V lost 7 bases, J lost 0 bases, and 16 bases lay in between. CDR3 amino acids: CASKSLEGYSYEQYF. CDR3 coding DNA: TGTGCCAGCAAGTCCTTGGAGGGCTACTCCTACGAGCAGTACTTC.

This clonotype has more than one count but fewer than ten. V usage is TRBV7-2 and J usage is TRBJ2-5; 11 nucleotides align to TRBD2. This CDR3 has 16 amino acids. The germline V gene encodes CDR1 SGHTA and CDR2 FQGNSA. Trimming took 4 bases from V and 4 from J; bases not matched to a gene: 8. The CDR3 bases are TGTGCCAGCAGCTCTAGGCGCGGGACTAGCGGAGAGACCCAGTACTTC. Translated: CASSSRRGTSGETQYF.